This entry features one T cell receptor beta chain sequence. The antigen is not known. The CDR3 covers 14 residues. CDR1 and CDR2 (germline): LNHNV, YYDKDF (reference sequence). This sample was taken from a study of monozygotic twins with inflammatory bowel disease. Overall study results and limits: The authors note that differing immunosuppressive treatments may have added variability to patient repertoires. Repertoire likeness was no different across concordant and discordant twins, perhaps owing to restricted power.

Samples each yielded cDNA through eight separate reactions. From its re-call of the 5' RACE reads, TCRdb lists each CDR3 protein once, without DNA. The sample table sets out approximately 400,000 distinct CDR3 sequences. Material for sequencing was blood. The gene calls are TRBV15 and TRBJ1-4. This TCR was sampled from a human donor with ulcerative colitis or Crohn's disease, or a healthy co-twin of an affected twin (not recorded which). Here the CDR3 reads CATSDPRLNEKLFF.